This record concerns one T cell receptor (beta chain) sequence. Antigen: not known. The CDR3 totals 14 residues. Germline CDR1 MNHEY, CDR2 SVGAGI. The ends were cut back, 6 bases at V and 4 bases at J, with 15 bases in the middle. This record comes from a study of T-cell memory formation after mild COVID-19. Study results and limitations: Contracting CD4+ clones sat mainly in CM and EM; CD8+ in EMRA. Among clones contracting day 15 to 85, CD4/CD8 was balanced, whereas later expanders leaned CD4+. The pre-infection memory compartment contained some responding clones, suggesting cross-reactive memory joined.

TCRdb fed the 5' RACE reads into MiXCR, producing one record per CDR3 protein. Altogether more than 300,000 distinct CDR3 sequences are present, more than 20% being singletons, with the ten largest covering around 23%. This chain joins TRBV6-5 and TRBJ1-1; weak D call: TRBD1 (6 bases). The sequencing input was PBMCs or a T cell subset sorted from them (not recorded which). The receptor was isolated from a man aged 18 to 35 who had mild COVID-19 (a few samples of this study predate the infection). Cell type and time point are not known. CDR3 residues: CASSAQGGSTEAFF. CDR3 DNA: TGTGCCAGCAGCGCACAGGGTGGGAGCACTGAAGCTTTCTTT.